Shown below are 2 T cell receptor beta chains from a single sample sequenced in a study of somatic mutations in cytotoxic T cells in rheumatoid arthritis. Repertoires were generated with immunoSEQ multiplex PCR, while TCRdb's copy carries only in-frame clones and drops some. The sample includes about 29,000 clones, around 84% of them seen just once. The sequencing sample was made of CD8+ T cells sorted from blood. The source of these receptors is an adult with rheumatoid arthritis.

The chain recombines TRBV11-2 with TRBJ2-1, with D unresolved. Germline CDR1 is SGHAT and CDR2 is FQNNGV. Trimming pared 3 bases from V and 5 bases from J, leaving 14 bases between. The CDR3 extends over 15 amino acids. CDR3 in amino acids: CASSLPPGLNNEQFF. In nucleotides, the CDR3 is TGTGCCAGCAGCTTGCCTCCGGGCTTAAACAATGAGCAGTTCTTC.

Only a few counts were recorded for this clone. The rearrangement uses TRBV2 and TRBJ1-5; weak D call: TRBD1 (6 bases). The V end lost 7 bases, the J end lost 0 bases, and 10 bases lay between the germline ends. The germline gives CDR1 SNHLY, CDR2 FYNNEI. The CDR3 sequence is 14 residues long. The DNA of the CDR3 is TGTGCCAGCAAGGGCAGGGGTAGCAATCAGCCCCAGCATTTT. It specifies CASKGRGSNQPQHF. Using reference TRBV2 and TRBJ1-5 for the parts outside the CDR3, the full variable domain is EPEVTQTPSHQVTQMGQEVILRCVPISNHLYFYWYRQILGQKVEFLVSFYNNEISEKSEIFDDQFSVERPDGSNFTLKIRSTKLEDSAMYFCASKGRGSNQPQHFGDGTRLSIL.